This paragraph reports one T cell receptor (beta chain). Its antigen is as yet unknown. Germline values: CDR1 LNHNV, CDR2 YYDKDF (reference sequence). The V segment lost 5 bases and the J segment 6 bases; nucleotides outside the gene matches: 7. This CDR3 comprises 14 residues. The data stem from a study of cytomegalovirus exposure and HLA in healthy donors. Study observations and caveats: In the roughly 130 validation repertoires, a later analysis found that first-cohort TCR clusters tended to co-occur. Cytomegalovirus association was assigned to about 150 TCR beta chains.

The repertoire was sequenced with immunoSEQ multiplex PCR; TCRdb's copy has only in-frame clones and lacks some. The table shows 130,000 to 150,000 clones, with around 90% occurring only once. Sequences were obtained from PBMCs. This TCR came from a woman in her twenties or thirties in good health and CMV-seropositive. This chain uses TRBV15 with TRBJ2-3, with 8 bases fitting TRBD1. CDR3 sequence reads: CATSVLTGADTQYF. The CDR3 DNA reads TGTGCCACCAGCGTCCTGACAGGGGCGGATACGCAGTATTTT.